This TCR beta chain was found in a study of T-cell reconstitution after alpha-beta-depleted transplantation in children. The germline CDR1 and CDR2 sequences are MDHEN and SYDVKM. CDR3 length equals 12 residues. Trimming took 7 bases from V and 3 from J, leaving 9 bases between them. This sample's TCRbeta library carried unique molecular identifier barcodes. One entry per CDR3 protein results from TCRdb running MiXCR on the PCR reads. Of approximately 99,000 distinct CDR3 sequences listed, 6.4% are singletons. This clonotype occurred a few times. This TCR was sampled from a male patient between 2 and 15 years old who had a stem cell transplant for acute lymphoblastic leukemia, so the T cells may come from the graft donor. The sequences come from PBMCs, mostly from graft donor cells, collected 360 days after TCRalphabeta/CD19-depleted stem cell transplant. V and J are TRBV28 and TRBJ1-1; D is unclear. The CDR3 coding sequence is TGTGCCAGCAACCCCGGGTACACTGAAGCTTTCTTT. Its protein is CASNPGYTEAFF.